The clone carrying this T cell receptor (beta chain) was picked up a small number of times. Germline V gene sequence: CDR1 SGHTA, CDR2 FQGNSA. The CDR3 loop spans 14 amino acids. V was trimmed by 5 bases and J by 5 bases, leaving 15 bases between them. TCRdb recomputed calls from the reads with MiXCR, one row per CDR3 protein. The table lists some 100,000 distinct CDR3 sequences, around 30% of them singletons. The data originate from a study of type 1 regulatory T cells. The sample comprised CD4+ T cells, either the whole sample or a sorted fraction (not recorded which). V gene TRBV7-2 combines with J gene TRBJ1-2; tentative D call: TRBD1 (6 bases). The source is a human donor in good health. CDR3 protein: CASSPRQVGYGYTF. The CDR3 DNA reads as TGTGCCAGCAGCCCCCGACAGGTGGGATATGGCTACACCTTC. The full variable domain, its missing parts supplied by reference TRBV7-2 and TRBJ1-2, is GAGVSQSPSNKVTEKGKDVELRCDPISGHTALYWYRQSLGQGLEFLIYFQGNSAPDKSGLPSDRFSAERTGGSVSTLTIQRTQQEDSAVYLCASSPRQVGYGYTFGSGTRLTVV.